The TCR beta chain described here comes from a study of regulatory T cells in long-lasting Graves disease. Time point noted: newly diagnosed GD, antithyroid drugs for less than 3 months. The authors made the TCR library using RNA they extracted from PBMCs. The CDR3 is 14 residues long. Germline CDR1 and CDR2: SGHRS and YFSETQ. V lost 4 bases, J lost 8 bases, and 13 bases lay in between. HTBI primers from iRepertoire and Arm-PCR of CDR3 regions yielded the TCR beta libraries. TCRdb processed the multiplex PCR reads anew with MiXCR; each CDR3 protein has one entry. The table records about 500,000 distinct CDR3 sequences, around 15% of them present only once. These sequences were also reported in another study, on T cells in Graves' hyperthyroidism and ophthalmopathy.

The sequence was collected from a man aged 40-49 years with Graves disease. The source material was peripheral blood mononuclear cells (PBMCs), sampled at new diagnosis, from a patient treated with antithyroid drugs. The rearrangement joins TRBV5-1 to TRBJ1-6; no clear D. DNA of the CDR3: TGCGCCAGCAGCCCCGACGGGCTGGATTCACCCCTCCACTTT. It yields the protein CASSPDGLDSPLHF.